The source of this T cell receptor (beta chain) is a study of T cell responses to AZD1222 COVID-19 vaccine. This CDR3 comprises 13 residues. The V end was cut by 1 base, the J end by 7 bases, with 8 bases between. Germline CDR1 reads SGHTA; CDR2 reads FQGNSA. Method: immunoSEQ multiplex PCR; TCRdb's copy keeps in-frame clones and lacks some. This sample has 150,000 to 200,000 clones, with 85% to 90% found just once. The starting material was peripheral blood, obtained 28 days after the second AZD1222 dose. This chain uses TRBV7-2 with TRBJ1-5; D is uncertain. The receptor was derived from an adult who received the AZD1222 COVID-19 vaccine. The CDR3 DNA sequence: TGTGCCAGCAGCTTAGAGGGTAGACAGCCCCAGCATTTT. Translating gives CASSLEGRQPQHF.